Below, 27 T cell receptor beta chains from the same sample are listed, as sequenced in a study of cytotoxic CD8 clonotypes in ibrutinib-treated CLL. The method was immunoSEQ multiplex PCR; TCRdb's version includes in-frame clones alone and lacks a portion of them. The sample records under 150,000 clones, approximately 90% being singletons. Sequencing was performed on PBMCs, taken after 12 months of ibrutinib treatment. The receptors derive from a human donor with chronic lymphocytic leukemia.

In DNA form, the CDR3 reads TGCGCCAGCAGCTTGGCCGGCGTCTACAATGAGCAGTTCTTC. Residues: CASSLAGVYNEQFF. The V and J genes are TRBV5-1 and TRBJ2-1, with D unclear. This CDR3 contains 14 residues. The germline CDR1 and CDR2 sequences are SGHRS and YFSETQ. Trimming left V 0 bases short and J 3 bases short, with 7 bases between.

The chain recombines TRBV5-1 with TRBJ1-1; no clear D. V was shortened by 4 bases and J by 8 bases, with 9 bases between the two germline ends. Germline-derived CDR1 and CDR2 are SGHRS and YFSETQ. The CDR3 runs to 11 residues. The CDR3 region is CASSISGEAFF. Here the CDR3 DNA reads TGCGCCAGCAGCATCTCGGGGGAAGCTTTCTTT. Based on the CDR3 plus reference TRBV5-1 and TRBJ1-1, the full variable domain is KAGVTQTPRYLIKTRGQQVTLSCSPISGHRSVSWYQQTPGQGLQFLFEYFSETQRNKGNFPGRFSGRQFSNSRSEMNVSTLELGDSALYLCASSISGEAFFGQGTRLTVV.

CDR3 region: CASSPIQESLGYTF. Here the CDR3 DNA reads TGTGCCAGCTCACCAATCCAGGAATCGTTGGGCTACACCTTC. The V gene is TRBV18, the J gene TRBJ1-2; no clear D gene. The germline V and J ends were trimmed by 2 bases and 8 bases, with 15 bases remaining between them. The CDR3 totals 14 residues. Germline assignment: CDR1 KGHSH and CDR2 LQKENI.

This rearrangement joins TRBV28 to TRBJ2-4; 9 nucleotides line up with TRBD2. V trimming: 3 bases; J trimming: 2 bases; junction bases outside the gene matches: 8. Germline lookup yields CDR1 MDHEN and CDR2 SYDVKM. The CDR3 is made up of 17 amino acids. The CDR3 loop is CASSLHSGSVTKNIQYF. DNA of the CDR3: TGTGCCAGCAGTTTGCATAGCGGGAGTGTAACCAAAAACATTCAGTACTTC.

This sequence joins TRBV19 and TRBJ1-2; D remains unclear. This CDR3 region has 14 residues. Trimming left V 8 bases short and J 0 bases short, with 13 bases between. Germline CDR1 reads LNHDA; CDR2 reads SQIVND (reference sequence). CDR3 in DNA: TGTGCCAGTGAGGGAGGCAGAACTAACTATGGCTACACCTTC. Residues: CASEGGRTNYGYTF.

Notes on this clone: Other DNA sequences within the sample encode an identical CDR3. The chain joins TRBV9 to TRBJ2-1; D is unresolved. The CDR3 length is 12 residues. Germline V CDR1 and CDR2: SGDLS, YYNGEE. V lost 0 bases, J lost 10 bases, and 8 bases lay in between. CDR3 protein: CASSVAGREQFF. The CDR3 DNA follows: TGTGCCAGCAGCGTAGCTGGTAGGGAGCAGTTCTTC.

The chain combines TRBV28 with TRBJ1-5; 10 bases line up with TRBD1. CDR3 size: 15 residues. V gave up 2 bases and J gave up 7 bases; unmatched junction bases: 5. Germline assignment: CDR1 MDHEN and CDR2 SYDVKM. This CDR3 is CASSLMGTGAQPQHF. CDR3 bases: TGTGCCAGCAGTTTAATGGGGACAGGGGCGCAGCCCCAGCATTTT.

V gene TRBV6-1 combines with J gene TRBJ2-1; 10 bases are shared with TRBD2. With 11 bases clipped from V and 6 bases from J, the junction kept 10 bases outside the gene matches. Germline V gene sequence: CDR1 MNHNS, CDR2 SASEGT. The CDR3 has 14 residues. CDR3 in amino acids: CAVHRTSGSNEQFF. CDR3 in DNA: TGTGCCGTACACCGGACTAGCGGTTCCAATGAGCAGTTCTTC.

This clone was detected once. V and J are TRBV11-3 and TRBJ2-7; TRBD1 matches at 7 bases. The ends lost 0 bases at V and 2 bases at J; junction bases unmatched: 7. The germline V gene has CDR1 SGHNT and CDR2 YENEEA. The CDR3 contains 16 residues. This chain's CDR3 is CASSLDPPGQPYEQYF. DNA of the CDR3: TGTGCCAGCAGCTTAGATCCCCCGGGACAGCCCTACGAGCAGTACTTC.

The table lists this clone with a count of one. The same CDR3 arises from other DNA sequences in this sample as well. This chain connects TRBV19 to TRBJ2-1; D possibly matches TRBD1 or TRBD2 (5 bases each). V lost 3 bases, J lost 7 bases, and 7 bases lay in between. The CDR3 has 12 residues. Germline V CDR1 and CDR2: LNHDA, SQIVND (reference sequence). CDR3 sequence (DNA): TGTGCCAGTAGTATTTGGGGGAATGAGCAGTTCTTC. Its protein is CASSIWGNEQFF.

This clone was found a few times. The chain is built from TRBV27 and TRBJ1-2, with 8 bases aligning to TRBD1. After removal of 6 bases from V and 5 bases from J, the junction contained 17 bases not matched to a gene. Looked up from germline, CDR1 is MNHEY and CDR2 is SMNVEV (reference sequence). There are 17 residues in the CDR3. The CDR3 DNA sequence: TGTGCCAGCAGCCCAGGATTCGGACAGGGAGTAATTTATGGCTACACCTTC. Protein sequence: CASSPGFGQGVIYGYTF.

CDR3 DNA sequence: TGTGCCAGCTCTCCCCCAGGAAAACTCTACGAGCAGTACTTC. The encoded protein is CASSPPGKLYEQYF. V and J are TRBV18 and TRBJ2-7; D uncertain. V lost 6 bases to trimming and J lost 3 bases, with 15 bases between them. CDR3 length equals 14 residues. Germline lookup yields CDR1 KGHSH and CDR2 LQKENI.

As DNA, the CDR3 is TGTGCCAGTACCGACGGGGGGTTGGGAGGGCCCACAGATACGCAGTATTTT. It translates to CASTDGGLGGPTDTQYF. This rearrangement joins TRBV19 to TRBJ2-3, with TRBD2 identical over 7 bases. The CDR3 length is 17 residues. With V trimmed by 7 bases and J by 2 bases, 15 bases remained unmatched. Germline assignment: CDR1 LNHDA and CDR2 SQIVND (reference sequence).

V usage is TRBV30 and J usage is TRBJ2-1; TRBD2 aligns across 7 bases. The V gene end was trimmed by 6 bases and the J gene end by 9 bases; junction bases not matched to a gene: 8. This CDR3 region has 12 residues. Germline lookup yields CDR1 GTSNPN and CDR2 SVGIG (reference sequence). CDR3 amino acids: CACGAGVGEQFF. DNA of the CDR3: TGTGCCTGCGGGGCGGGAGTCGGTGAGCAGTTCTTC.

This clone was recorded once. This sequence joins TRBV19 and TRBJ2-7; D is ambiguous. Germline values: CDR1 LNHDA, CDR2 SQIVND (reference sequence). The V end lost 4 bases, the J end lost 2 bases, and 12 bases lay between the germline ends. CDR3 length equals 14 residues. As DNA, the CDR3 is TGTGCCAGTAGTAAGGCCCTTCCCCCCTACGAGCAGTACTTC. Protein product: CASSKALPPYEQYF.

J is TRBJ2-3 and V is TRBV7-8; D unresolved. Germline-derived CDR1 and CDR2 are SGHVS and FQNEAQ. V gave up 5 bases and J gave up 4 bases, with 7 bases separating them. CDR3 length: 12 amino acids. CDR3 region: CASSPNADTQYF. The CDR3, as DNA: TGTGCCAGCAGCCCTAACGCAGATACGCAGTATTTT.

This sequence joins TRBV18 and TRBJ2-6; a possible D gene is TRBD1 (5 bases). The CDR3 covers 19 residues. Germline values: CDR1 KGHSH, CDR2 LQKENI. V lost 3 bases to trimming and J lost 0 bases, with 18 bases between them. CDR3 region: CASSPFISTAHSGANVLTF. CDR3 DNA sequence: TGTGCCAGCTCACCCTTCATCTCGACAGCCCACTCTGGGGCCAACGTCCTGACTTTC.

The CDR3 DNA sequence: TGCAGCGTTGAAGGGGCCTTCCCCTACGAGCAGTACTTC. Protein: CSVEGAFPYEQYF. This chain connects TRBV29-1 to TRBJ2-7; D is uncertain. Germline lookup yields CDR1 SQVTM and CDR2 ANQGSEA. This CDR3 contains 13 residues. The ends were cut back, 1 base at V and 2 bases at J, with 9 bases in the middle.

The J gene is TRBJ2-1, the V gene TRBV5-1; 11 bases agree with TRBD2. Germline V gives CDR1 SGHRS, CDR2 YFSETQ. The CDR3 extends over 14 amino acids. Trimming at V came to 9 bases and at J to 9 bases, leaving 11 bases not matched to a gene. CDR3 sequence (DNA): TGCGCCACTCAACTAGCGGGAGATTCTGGTGAGCAGTTCTTC. This gives the protein CATQLAGDSGEQFF.

The rearrangement joins TRBV19 to TRBJ2-2, with D possibly being TRBD2 (5 bases). Per the germline V gene, CDR1 is LNHDA and CDR2 is SQIVND (reference sequence). Between the trimmed V and J ends, which lost 7 bases and 3 bases, there was a span of 12 bases. This CDR3 has 14 residues. The CDR3 region is CASTGLPDTGELFF. CDR3 nucleotides: TGTGCCAGTACCGGACTCCCGGACACCGGGGAGCTGTTTTTT. The full variable domain, its missing parts supplied by reference TRBV19 and TRBJ2-2, is DGGITQSPKYLFRKEGQNVTLSCEQNLNHDAMYWYRQDPGQGLRLIYYSQIVNDFQKGDIAEGYSVSREKKESFPLTVTSAQKNPTAFYLCASTGLPDTGELFFGEGSRLTVL.

This clone has just one count. The rearrangement joins TRBV7-2 to TRBJ2-2; 7 bases are shared with TRBD2. This CDR3 spans 15 amino acids. Germline CDR1 is SGHTA and CDR2 is FQGNSA. The V and J ends lost 1 base and 4 bases, in that order; junction bases with no gene match: 3. CDR3 DNA sequence: TGTGCCAGCAGCTTAGGCGGGAGTGGCACCGGGGAGCTGTTTTTT. Protein: CASSLGGSGTGELFF.

This chain uses TRBV7-3 with TRBJ2-1; D remains ambiguous. The ends were cut back, 5 bases at V and 0 bases at J, with 5 bases in the middle. Germline CDR1 SGHTA, CDR2 FQGTGA. The CDR3 is made up of 13 amino acids. Here the CDR3 DNA reads TGTGCCAGCAGCCGCAGCTCCTACAATGAGCAGTTCTTC. Its translation: CASSRSSYNEQFF.

The rearrangement joins TRBV12-5 to TRBJ2-7, with 7 bases matching TRBD1. V dropped 7 bases and J dropped 0; count of bases not matched to a gene: 9. This CDR3 is 15 amino acids long. The germline V gene encodes CDR1 LGHNT and CDR2 FRNRAP. Written as DNA, the CDR3 is TGTGCTAGTGAGGTAAGGGACAGCTACTCCTACGAGCAGTACTTC. Translated, it gives CASEVRDSYSYEQYF.

The CDR3 coding sequence is TGTGCCATCCCGACTAGCGGGAGGGGTGAGCAGTTCTTC. It encodes CAIPTSGRGEQFF. The chain uses TRBV11-2 and TRBJ2-1; 14 bases match TRBD2. J lost 9 bases, V lost 10 bases, and 5 bases had no gene match. The CDR3 is 13 residues long. Germline assignment: CDR1 SGHAT and CDR2 FQNNGV.

This clone was recorded only once. The chain links TRBV2 to TRBJ1-4; D is possibly TRBD1 (5 bases). The CDR3 consists of 13 residues. V lost 0 bases and J lost 17, with 16 bases in between. Germline CDR1 SNHLY, CDR2 FYNNEI. CDR3 in DNA: TGTGCCAGCAGTGAAGCGGAGAGGCAGGGCAACTTTTTT. Encoded protein: CASSEAERQGNFF. Together with reference TRBV2 and TRBJ1-4, the CDR3 gives the full variable domain: EPEVTQTPSHQVTQMGQEVILRCVPISNHLYFYWYRQILGQKVEFLVSFYNNEISEKSEIFDDQFSVERPDGSNFTLKIRSTKLEDSAMYFCASSEAERQGNFFGSGTQLSVL.

The chain is built from TRBV6-5 and TRBJ2-7; the match to TRBD1 covers 7 bases. CDR1 and CDR2 from the germline V gene are MNHEY and SVGAGI. This CDR3 has 15 residues. J gave up 4 bases and V 6 bases, and 12 bases lay outside the gene matches. The CDR3 bases are TGTGCCAGCAGACTAACAGGGACAGACCCATACGAGCAGTACTTC. Its translation is CASRLTGTDPYEQYF.

The J gene is TRBJ1-5, the V gene TRBV28, with a possible D match to TRBD1 (6 bases). This CDR3 region has 15 residues. CDR1 MDHEN and CDR2 SYDVKM come from the germline V gene. The V gene lost 6 bases and the J gene lost 3 bases, with 15 bases spanning the gap. The chain's CDR3 is CASSLDQGNNQPQHF. CDR3 coding DNA: TGTGCCAGCAGCCTCGATCAGGGGAACAATCAGCCCCAGCATTTT.